The sequence of this T cell receptor beta chain was determined in a study of cytomegalovirus exposure and HLA in healthy donors. Findings of the study overall: It was 164 TCR beta chains that were listed as cytomegalovirus-associated. Under in vitro conditions, a few CMV-associated chains were confirmed as specific for CMV antigens.

Germline V gene data show CDR1 as MNHEY and CDR2 as SMNVEV (reference sequence). The CDR3 is made up of 15 amino acids. The V gene end was trimmed by 5 bases and the J gene end by 2 bases; junction bases not matched to a gene: 5. The PCR made use of 60 Vbeta and 13 Jbeta primers. Only in-frame clones appear in the TCRdb table, and some are missing; sequencing was by immunoSEQ multiplex PCR. The listing contains around 40,000 clones. As concerns this clone: The antigen is undetermined.

The sample comprised PBMCs. The chain employs TRBV27 and TRBJ1-2; 10 bases fit TRBD1. The sequence derives from a human donor in good health. The CDR3 sequence: CASSPPGQGNYGYTF. The CDR3, as DNA: TGTGCCAGCAGTCCGCCGGGACAGGGGAACTATGGCTACACCTTC.